A single sample gave rise to the 26 T cell receptor beta chains below, sequenced in a study of T cell changes during pregnancy in multiple sclerosis. Sequenced by immunoSEQ multiplex PCR; TCRdb stores in-frame clones only, minus some. The sample has 50,000 to 65,000 clones, about 94% seen once. Material: CD8+ T cells from peripheral blood mononuclear cells, obtained in the second trimester of pregnancy. All receptors derive from a female donor with multiple sclerosis, enrolled in a pregnancy study.

The sample holds one count of this clone. Other DNA sequences of this sample code for an identical CDR3. V usage is TRBV5-5 and J usage is TRBJ2-5; D may be TRBD1 (6 bases). There are 17 residues in the CDR3. V lost 3 bases, J lost 0 bases, and 18 bases lay in between. Germline V gene data show CDR1 as SGHKS and CDR2 as YYEKEE (reference sequence). The CDR3, as DNA: TGTGCCAGCAGCTCTCAGGCAGTGGGACATAACCAAGAGACCCAGTACTTC. Translation gives CASSSQAVGHNQETQYF.

V is TRBV27 and J is TRBJ2-7; TRBD1 agrees at 7 bases. V was pared by 5 bases and J by 2 bases, with 0 bases of the junction left unmatched. CDR3 length: 12 residues. Germline loops: CDR1 MNHEY, CDR2 SMNVEV (reference sequence). The CDR3 loop reads CASSTGAYEQYF. The CDR3 region has the DNA TGTGCCAGCAGTACAGGGGCCTACGAGCAGTACTTC.

The chain is built from TRBV5-1 and TRBJ2-7; D perhaps matches TRBD2 (6 bases). CDR3 size: 15 residues. V dropped 0 bases and J dropped 2 bases, with 12 bases sitting between them. CDR1 is SGHRS and CDR2 is YFSETQ in the germline V gene. CDR3 nucleotides: TGCGCCAGCAGCTTGGGGAGGGGTACCCCCTACGAGCAGTACTTC. This encodes CASSLGRGTPYEQYF.

J is TRBJ2-1 and V is TRBV14, with 9 nucleotides matching TRBD2. V was pared by 0 bases and J by 7 bases, with 13 bases of the junction left unmatched. The CDR3 has 18 amino acids. Germline loops: CDR1 SGHDN, CDR2 FVKESK. CDR3 loop: CASSQEAGGPYRKNEQFF. The CDR3 DNA is TGTGCCAGCAGCCAAGAAGCGGGAGGACCGTATCGAAAGAATGAGCAGTTCTTC.

The V and J genes are TRBV27 and TRBJ2-5, with D possibly TRBD2 on 5 matching bases. The CDR3 has 14 residues. Germline CDR1 reads MNHEY; CDR2 reads SMNVEV (reference sequence). V was trimmed by 8 bases and J by 1 base, leaving 14 bases between them. The CDR3 bases are TGTGCCAGCTCCCTCTCGAGGGCCCAAGAGACCCAGTACTTC. Translated: CASSLSRAQETQYF.

This rearrangement joins TRBV19 to TRBJ1-5, with 9 nucleotides matching TRBD1. Germline V gives CDR1 LNHDA, CDR2 SQIVND (reference sequence). After removal of 5 bases from V and 6 bases from J, the junction contained 5 bases not matched to a gene. The CDR3 has 14 residues. As DNA, the CDR3 is TGTGCCAGTAGTGGAACAGGGGGCCTTCAGCCCCAGCATTTT. Translating it yields CASSGTGGLQPQHF.

The chain uses TRBV4-2 and TRBJ2-1; no clear D. This CDR3 is 14 amino acids long. CDR1 and CDR2 from the germline V gene are LGHNA and YNFKEQ. V lost 1 base and J lost 0, with 4 bases in between. CDR3 sequence (DNA): TGTGCCAGCAGCCAAGGTTACTCCTACAATGAGCAGTTCTTC. Amino acid sequence: CASSQGYSYNEQFF.

This chain uses TRBV9 with TRBJ2-5; a weak D match, TRBD2 (6 bases). Germline assignment: CDR1 SGDLS and CDR2 YYNGEE. The V and J ends lost 0 bases and 2 bases respectively, with 8 bases between them. The CDR3 has 14 residues. CDR3 sequence reads: CASSVGGTQETQYF. CDR3 DNA sequence: TGTGCCAGCAGCGTAGGGGGGACTCAAGAGACCCAGTACTTC.

The gene calls are TRBV27 and TRBJ2-3, with 10 nucleotides matching TRBD2. The CDR3 is 13 residues long. In germline, CDR1 is MNHEY, CDR2 SMNVEV (reference sequence). Here the CDR3 reads CEASGSTTDTQYF. Here the CDR3 DNA reads TGTGAAGCTAGCGGGAGTACGACAGATACGCAGTATTTT.

V gene TRBV27 combines with J gene TRBJ1-4, with 8 bases fitting TRBD1. The junction had 7 bases not matched to a gene; V was cut back by 5 bases and J by 8 bases. This CDR3 region has 14 residues. CDR1 is MNHEY, CDR2 SMNVEV, per germline (reference sequence). This chain's CDR3 is CASSTRGRVEKLFF. DNA of the CDR3: TGTGCCAGCAGTACCAGGGGGCGCGTCGAAAAACTGTTTTTT.

The rearrangement joins TRBV6-4 to TRBJ2-7; 10 bases line up with TRBD1. CDR1 is MRHNA, CDR2 SNTAGT, per germline. The CDR3 sequence is 15 residues long. V was pared by 6 bases and J by 2 bases, with 7 bases of the junction left unmatched. The CDR3 DNA is TGTGCCAGCAGCGCCGGGACAGGGGTTCCCTACGAGCAGTACTTC. Amino acids: CASSAGTGVPYEQYF.

The chain uses TRBV21-1 and TRBJ1-5; TRBD1 reflects the table's D call only, with no check against the DNA. TRBV21-1 is marked as a pseudogene. This CDR3 is 23 amino acids long. The CDR3 loop is CASSKVCQYQGGGRNYSNQPQHF. The DNA for the CDR3 is TGTGCCAGCAGCAAAGTATGTCAGTACCAGGGGGGTGGGCGGAACTATAGCAATCAGCCCCAGCATTTT.

The chain recombines TRBV30 with TRBJ1-1; a possible D gene is TRBD1 (5 bases). The CDR3 extends over 14 amino acids. Between the trimmed V and J ends, which lost 0 bases and 5 bases, there was a span of 13 bases. CDR1 is GTSNPN and CDR2 is SVGIG in the germline V gene (reference sequence). In nucleotides, the CDR3 is TGTGCCTGGAGTGTAGGGGCAGGGAGGACTGAAGCTTTCTTT. Encoded protein: CAWSVGAGRTEAFF.

The chain employs TRBV7-2 and TRBJ2-7, with 8 nucleotides matching TRBD2. J gave up 0 bases and V 3 bases, and 4 bases lay outside the gene matches. The germline CDR1 and CDR2 sequences are SGHTA and FQGNSA. This CDR3 region has 15 residues. CDR3 sequence: CASSFSGKSSYEQYF. CDR3 nucleotides: TGTGCCAGCAGCTTTAGCGGGAAGAGCTCCTACGAGCAGTACTTC.

The CDR3 nucleotides are TGTGCCAGCAGTTTTCAAGCGGGGTCGGGCACCGGGGAGCTGTTTTTT. Amino acid sequence: CASSFQAGSGTGELFF. The chain is built from TRBV27 and TRBJ2-2; 7 bases match TRBD2. CDR1 is MNHEY and CDR2 is SMNVEV in the germline V gene (reference sequence). J lost 4 bases, V lost 3 bases, and 8 bases had no gene match. CDR3 length: 16 amino acids.

V usage is TRBV27 and J usage is TRBJ2-3; 8 positions match TRBD1. CDR3 size: 18 residues. Germline assignment: CDR1 MNHEY and CDR2 SMNVEV (reference sequence). V lost 4 bases to trimming and J lost 2 bases; unmatched junction nucleotides: 14. CDR3 residues: CASSSGQEGPINTDTQYF. In DNA form, the CDR3 reads TGTGCCAGCAGTTCGGGACAGGAGGGGCCCATTAACACAGATACGCAGTATTTT.

This chain uses TRBV25-1 with TRBJ1-2; D may be TRBD1 (6 bases). The CDR3 is made up of 13 amino acids. V lost 2 bases, J lost 8 bases, and 12 bases lay in between. Per the germline V gene, CDR1 is MGHDK and CDR2 is SYGVNS. The chain's CDR3 is CASSEADSIGYTF. In DNA, the CDR3 is TGTGCCAGCAGTGAAGCGGACAGCATCGGCTACACCTTC.

The CDR3 is CASSVGHFNTEAFF. The CDR3 DNA reads as TGTGCCAGTAGCGTGGGACACTTTAACACTGAAGCTTTCTTT. V and J are TRBV19 and TRBJ1-1; maybe TRBD1 (6 bases). The length of the CDR3 is 14 residues. The germline CDR1 and CDR2 sequences are LNHDA and SQIVND (reference sequence). V was clipped by 6 bases and J by 2 bases, with 13 bases between them. Using reference TRBV19 and TRBJ1-1 for the parts outside the CDR3, the full variable domain is DGGITQSPKYLFRKEGQNVTLSCEQNLNHDAMYWYRQDPGQGLRLIYYSQIVNDFQKGDIAEGYSVSREKKESFPLTVTSAQKNPTAFYLCASSVGHFNTEAFFGQGTRLTVV.

The genes are TRBV28 and TRBJ2-3, with D possibly being TRBD1 (6 bases). The length of the CDR3 is 18 residues. Trimming took 4 bases from V and 4 from J, leaving 24 bases between them. Germline V lookup: CDR1 MDHEN, CDR2 SYDVKM. Here the CDR3 reads CASSSPWTDYLRADTQYF. The CDR3 coding sequence is TGTGCCAGCAGTTCCCCTTGGACAGACTACTTACGGGCAGATACGCAGTATTTT. The full variable domain, in which reference TRBV28 and TRBJ2-3 provide the parts outside the CDR3, is DVKVTQSSRYLVKRTGEKVFLECVQDMDHENMFWYRQDPGLGLRLIYFSYDVKMKEKGDIPEGYSVSREKKERFSLILESASTNQTSMYLCASSSPWTDYLRADTQYFGPGTRLTVL.

The chain has TRBV29-1 and TRBJ1-1; TRBD1 matches 7 bases. V gave up 4 bases and J gave up 5 bases; unmatched junction bases: 7. Germline-derived CDR1 and CDR2 are SQVTM and ANQGSEA. The CDR3 runs 13 residues. The DNA for the CDR3 is TGCAGCGTTGGCACAGGGGAGTGGACTGAAGCTTTCTTT. This codes for CSVGTGEWTEAFF.

The chain joins TRBV7-2 to TRBJ1-1, with TRBD1 matching over 7 bases. CDR1 SGHTA and CDR2 FQGNSA come from the germline V gene. The CDR3 runs 16 residues. V was pared by 5 bases and J by 4 bases, with 13 bases of the junction left unmatched. Written as DNA, the CDR3 is TGTGCCAGCAGCCTGGGGACAGCCACCCGGGGCACTGAAGCTTTCTTT. This gives the protein CASSLGTATRGTEAFF.

This clone was seen a few times. V is TRBV6-5 and J is TRBJ2-1; 8 bases line up with TRBD2. Germline CDR1 reads MNHEY; CDR2 reads SVGAGI. The CDR3 extends over 12 amino acids. J gave up 5 bases and V 7 bases, and 1 base lay outside the gene matches. The CDR3: CASTGLDNEQFF. The CDR3, as DNA: TGTGCCAGCACGGGACTAGACAATGAGCAGTTCTTC.

This sequence joins TRBV27 and TRBJ1-4, with D maybe TRBD1 (5 bases). Trimming pared 5 bases from V and 7 bases from J, leaving 17 bases between. Germline lookup yields CDR1 MNHEY and CDR2 SMNVEV (reference sequence). The CDR3 sequence is 15 residues long. This CDR3 reads CASSIGGGYGEKLFF. DNA of the CDR3: TGTGCCAGCAGTATAGGCGGGGGGTATGGTGAAAAACTGTTTTTT.

The V call is TRBV27, the J call TRBJ2-7; tentatively, D is TRBD2 (5 bases). V lost 3 bases and J 8 bases, leaving 17 bases between the germline ends. The CDR3 covers 14 residues. Germline V gene lookup returns CDR1 MNHEY and CDR2 SMNVEV (reference sequence). Here the CDR3 reads CASSFSAGEIKQYF. The DNA of the CDR3 is TGTGCCAGCAGTTTTTCCGCCGGGGAAATCAAGCAGTACTTC.

V is TRBV5-1 and J is TRBJ1-1; weak D call: TRBD1 (6 bases). The CDR3 contains 14 residues. V dropped 0 bases and J dropped 0 bases, with 6 bases sitting between them. Germline CDR1 SGHRS, CDR2 YFSETQ. CDR3 sequence (DNA): TGCGCCAGCAGCTTGGACAGGGTGAACACTGAAGCTTTCTTT. Translated: CASSLDRVNTEAFF.

A word on this clone: Distinct nucleotide sequences in the sample also encode this CDR3. CDR3 nucleotide sequence: TGTGCCAGCAGTTTGGGGGCTATGAACACTGAAGCTTTCTTT. Protein product: CASSLGAMNTEAFF. The chain couples TRBV28 to TRBJ1-1; perhaps TRBD1 as D (6 bases). This CDR3 has 14 residues. Germline CDR1 reads MDHEN; CDR2 reads SYDVKM. V gave up 3 bases and J gave up 0 bases, with 8 bases separating them.